These 28 T cell receptor beta chains originate from one sample sequenced in a study of identical twins. TCRdb fed the 5' RACE reads into MiXCR, producing one record per CDR3 protein. The sample records 1.5 million to 2 million distinct CDR3 sequences, 25% to 35% being singletons. Input material: cord blood. These receptors originate from a newborn girl in good health.

In its sample, this clonotype was seen many times. This sequence joins TRBV3-1 and TRBJ2-7; D assignment may be TRBD1 or TRBD2 (5 bases each). The CDR3 sequence is 13 residues long. CDR1 and CDR2 (germline): LGHDT, YNNKEL (reference sequence). Trimming removed 6 bases from V and 2 bases from J, with 11 bases in between. CDR3 nucleotide sequence: TGTGCCAGCAGTCGTAGAGGGGCCTACGAGCAGTACTTC. Residues: CASSRRGAYEQYF.

This clonotype was detected a few times. The rearrangement uses TRBV5-1 and TRBJ2-7, with 11 bases identical to TRBD2. Germline trimming cut 7 bases from V and 2 bases from J; bases unmatched to any gene: 8. The CDR3 runs 15 residues. Germline V gene data show CDR1 as SGHRS and CDR2 as YFSETQ. The CDR3: CASGPSGGITYEQYF. The CDR3 bases are TGCGCCAGCGGTCCTAGCGGGGGGATAACCTACGAGCAGTACTTC.

The rearrangement uses TRBV20-1 and TRBJ1-2; D may be TRBD1 (6 bases). CDR1 and CDR2 (germline): DFQATT, SNEGSKA (reference sequence). V lost 3 bases and J lost 0, with 17 bases in between. CDR3 length: 16 amino acids. CDR3 sequence (DNA): TGCAGTGCTAGCCGCGGACAGCAGACTTCTAACTATGGCTACACCTTC. The encoded protein is CSASRGQQTSNYGYTF.

There are a few counts of this clonotype. The chain is built from TRBV20-1 and TRBJ2-3; 10 bases are shared with TRBD2. CDR3 length: 13 residues. After removal of 7 bases from V and 3 bases from J, the junction contained 4 bases not matched to a gene. Germline CDR1 is DFQATT and CDR2 is SNEGSKA (reference sequence). The CDR3 loop is CSGGGLATDTQYF. The DNA for the CDR3 is TGCAGTGGTGGGGGACTAGCGACAGATACGCAGTATTTT.

This clonotype was detected a few times. The rearrangement uses TRBV20-1 and TRBJ2-3; 8 nucleotides align to TRBD2. The CDR3 spans 15 residues. Germline V gene data show CDR1 as DFQATT and CDR2 as SNEGSKA (reference sequence). With 3 bases clipped from V and 6 bases from J, the junction kept 11 bases outside the gene matches. CDR3 sequence reads: CSASSRAGAIDTQYF. In DNA, the CDR3 is TGCAGTGCTAGCAGCCGAGCGGGGGCCATCGATACGCAGTATTTT.

This clonotype was detected only a few times. J is TRBJ2-1 and V is TRBV20-1, with a weak D call TRBD2 (6 bases). The V end was cut by 5 bases, the J end by 7 bases, with 15 bases between. The CDR3 covers 13 residues. Germline values: CDR1 DFQATT, CDR2 SNEGSKA (reference sequence). DNA for the CDR3: TGCAGTGCTTACTGGGCGGGGTATAATGAGCAGTTCTTC. Protein product: CSAYWAGYNEQFF.

CDR3 nucleotides: TGTGCCATCAGTGATGCGGGGGGCAGGGATACGCAGTATTTT. This encodes CAISDAGGRDTQYF. The chain has TRBV10-3 and TRBJ2-3; TRBD2 agrees at 8 bases. This CDR3 has 14 amino acids. CDR1 and CDR2 (germline): ENHRY, SYGVKD. V was pared by 3 bases and J by 6 bases, with 5 bases of the junction left unmatched.

In this sample, this clonotype turned up a few times. The CDR3 here is CASPTGGGYTF. In DNA, the CDR3 is TGTGCCAGCCCGACAGGGGGCGGCTACACCTTC. The chain carries TRBV2 and TRBJ1-2, with 10 bases fitting TRBD1. The length of the CDR3 is 11 residues. CDR1 and CDR2 (germline): SNHLY, FYNNEI. Unmatched junction bases numbered 2, after V lost 8 bases and J lost 8 bases.

The rearrangement links TRBV6-1 to TRBJ2-4, with 13 bases that match TRBD2. Trimming at V came to 6 bases and at J to 0 bases, leaving 8 bases not matched to a gene. The CDR3 has 18 amino acids. The germline gives CDR1 MNHNS, CDR2 SASEGT. The CDR3 here is CASSRGLAGPIAKNIQYF. The CDR3 nucleotides read TGTGCCAGCAGCCGGGGACTAGCGGGACCCATAGCCAAAAACATTCAGTACTTC.

This clonotype was observed a handful of times. V gene TRBV5-1 combines with J gene TRBJ2-5; 7 positions match TRBD1. The CDR3 is 15 amino acids. V dropped 2 bases and J dropped 1; count of bases not matched to a gene: 5. The germline V gene encodes CDR1 SGHRS and CDR2 YFSETQ. The CDR3 DNA sequence: TGCGCCAGCAGCTTACTCAGGACAGGCCAAGAGACCCAGTACTTC. It codes for CASSLLRTGQETQYF. The complete variable domain, with remaining parts taken from reference TRBV5-1 and TRBJ2-5, reads KAGVTQTPRYLIKTRGQQVTLSCSPISGHRSVSWYQQTPGQGLQFLFEYFSETQRNKGNFPGRFSGRQFSNSRSEMNVSTLELGDSALYLCASSLLRTGQETQYFGPGTRLLVL.

The chain combines TRBV7-9 with TRBJ1-5; D unresolved. Germline V CDR1 and CDR2: SEHNR, FQNEAQ (reference sequence). The V end lost 5 bases, the J end lost 5 bases, and 7 bases lay between the germline ends. The CDR3 sequence is 12 residues long. The CDR3 region is CASSPFDQPQHF. The CDR3 bases are TGTGCCAGCAGCCCCTTTGATCAGCCCCAGCATTTT.

The chain uses TRBV6-5 and TRBJ2-1; 7 bases are shared with TRBD1. The CDR3 has 16 residues. The V gene's germline CDR1 is MNHEY and CDR2 SVGAGI. V dropped 5 bases and J dropped 2; count of bases not matched to a gene: 9. CDR3 protein: CASSPLTGAPYNEQFF. CDR3 in DNA: TGTGCCAGCAGTCCCCTCACAGGGGCGCCCTACAATGAGCAGTTCTTC.

This clonotype has a handful of counts. This rearrangement joins TRBV2 to TRBJ2-5; 7 bases are a match to TRBD1. The DNA end lines up better with TRBJ2-1; the J call may be wrong. This CDR3 spans 13 amino acids. Per germline, CDR1 SNHLY and CDR2 FYNNEI. CDR3 nucleotides: TGTGCCAGCACCGGGGACAGACAAGAGACCCAGTTCTTC. Translation: CASTGDRQETQFF.

The V gene is TRBV5-6, the J gene TRBJ1-2; TRBD1 matches 10 bases. The CDR3 loop spans 16 amino acids. After removal of 4 bases from V and 2 bases from J, the junction contained 8 bases not matched to a gene. The V gene's germline CDR1 is SGHDT and CDR2 YYEEEE. CDR3 sequence reads: CASSPVGTGENYGYTF. CDR3 DNA sequence: TGTGCCAGCAGCCCGGTGGGGACAGGGGAAAACTATGGCTACACCTTC.

In DNA form, the CDR3 reads TGTGCCAGCACCACGACTAGCGGGAAACGAGAGACCCAGTACTTC. Its translation: CASTTTSGKRETQYF. V usage is TRBV6-1 and J usage is TRBJ2-5; 11 bases match TRBD2. Per the germline V gene, CDR1 is MNHNS and CDR2 is SASEGT. The CDR3 sequence is 15 residues long. J gave up 4 bases and V 7 bases, and 8 bases lay outside the gene matches.

V usage is TRBV5-1 and J usage is TRBJ2-3, with 12 bases matching TRBD2. The V and J ends lost 0 bases and 4 bases, in that order; junction bases with no gene match: 9. The length of the CDR3 is 18 residues. Germline lookup yields CDR1 SGHRS and CDR2 YFSETQ. CDR3 DNA sequence: TGCGCCAGCAGCTTGGTCGGACTAGCGGGATCTTACGCAGATACGCAGTATTTT. The encoded protein is CASSLVGLAGSYADTQYF.

The chain employs TRBV19 and TRBJ2-1, with TRBD1 as a possible D gene (6 bases). Judging by the DNA end, TRBJ2-7 fits better; the J call may be wrong. From germline, CDR1 is LNHDA and CDR2 SQIVND (reference sequence). The CDR3 is 15 amino acids. Here the CDR3 reads CASSTGAGWNNEQYF. DNA for the CDR3: TGTGCCAGTAGTACAGGGGCAGGGTGGAACAATGAGCAGTACTTC.

The chain links TRBV7-9 to TRBJ2-6, with 10 positions matching TRBD1. This CDR3 is built from 18 residues. Germline trimming cut 10 bases from V and 2 bases from J; bases unmatched to any gene: 14. Germline V gene lookup returns CDR1 SEHNR and CDR2 FQNEAQ (reference sequence). Here the CDR3 reads CAIFRPDRGGAGANVLTF. CDR3 coding DNA: TGTGCCATCTTTCGCCCGGACAGGGGGGGCGCTGGGGCCAACGTCCTGACTTTC.

This clonotype was seen only a few times. For the CDR3, the DNA is TGCAGCGTTGAAACGACAGGCTTCAGTCATACGCAGTATTTT. Its translation is CSVETTGFSHTQYF. The chain employs TRBV29-1 and TRBJ2-3; maybe TRBD1 (6 bases). Trimming removed 2 bases from V and 7 bases from J, with 16 bases in between. The germline CDR1 and CDR2 sequences are SQVTM and ANQGSEA. This CDR3 spans 14 amino acids.

The V and J genes are TRBV24-1 and TRBJ2-1; D may be TRBD1 (7 bases). Germline V gene lookup returns CDR1 KGHDR and CDR2 SFDVKD. V lost 9 bases and J lost 2, with 10 bases in between. CDR3 length: 13 residues. The CDR3: CATQGGPYNEQFF. CDR3 DNA: TGTGCCACCCAGGGGGGACCCTACAATGAGCAGTTCTTC.

The sample holds a few counts of this clonotype. The chain combines TRBV29-1 with TRBJ2-1; D is unresolved. Germline CDR1 is SQVTM and CDR2 is ANQGSEA. The V end lost 2 bases, the J end lost 6 bases, and 8 bases lay between the germline ends. CDR3 length: 12 residues. DNA for the CDR3: TGCAGCGTTGAAAGAAAATTCAATGAGCAGTTCTTC. It translates to CSVERKFNEQFF.

This clonotype turned up a few times. The chain employs TRBV20-1 and TRBJ1-5; D may be TRBD1 (5 bases). Germline CDR1 reads DFQATT; CDR2 reads SNEGSKA (reference sequence). This CDR3 comprises 15 residues. Trimming pared 6 bases from V and 3 bases from J, leaving 18 bases between. CDR3 protein: CSAASGGEVNQPQHF. DNA for the CDR3: TGCAGTGCCGCCTCCGGGGGGGAGGTCAATCAGCCCCAGCATTTT.

Only a few counts were recorded for this clonotype. The chain uses TRBV7-9 and TRBJ2-3, with D uncertain. Deletions cut 1 base from V and 3 bases from J, with 11 bases between. Germline V lookup: CDR1 SEHNR, CDR2 FQNEAQ (reference sequence). CDR3 length: 15 residues. DNA of the CDR3: TGTGCCAGCAGCTTAGTAGGCAGGCTGACAGATACGCAGTATTTT. Its translation: CASSLVGRLTDTQYF.

The chain uses TRBV2 and TRBJ2-2; D gene ambiguous. Germline V gene data show CDR1 as SNHLY and CDR2 as FYNNEI. The CDR3 length is 15 residues. The V end lost 6 bases, the J end lost 0 bases, and 11 bases lay between the germline ends. The CDR3 sequence: CASRTDVANTGELFF. The CDR3 bases are TGTGCCAGCAGGACTGACGTGGCGAACACCGGGGAGCTGTTTTTT. The full variable domain, rest sourced from reference TRBV2 and TRBJ2-2, is EPEVTQTPSHQVTQMGQEVILRCVPISNHLYFYWYRQILGQKVEFLVSFYNNEISEKSEIFDDQFSVERPDGSNFTLKIRSTKLEDSAMYFCASRTDVANTGELFFGEGSRLTVL.

The chain uses TRBV29-1 and TRBJ1-1; possibly TRBD1 for D (6 bases). The CDR3 runs 14 residues. V gave up 6 bases and J gave up 3 bases, with 17 bases separating them. In germline, CDR1 is SQVTM, CDR2 ANQGSEA. The CDR3: CSVRKLDSHTEAFF. The CDR3 DNA is TGCAGCGTACGCAAATTGGACAGTCACACTGAAGCTTTCTTT.

This clonotype was counted only a few times. The rearrangement uses TRBV6-1 and TRBJ2-7; no definite D call. The germline V gene has CDR1 MNHNS and CDR2 SASEGT. There are 15 residues in the CDR3. V lost 2 bases and J lost 0, with 11 bases in between. In nucleotides, the CDR3 is TGTGCCAGCAGTGAATCCCCACACATCTCCTACGAGCAGTACTTC. It yields the protein CASSESPHISYEQYF.

This clonotype showed up many times. The J gene is TRBJ2-3, the V gene TRBV6-5, with D perhaps matching TRBD2 (6 bases). Trimming took off 2 bases at V and 6 bases at J, with 9 bases between the two ends. CDR1 and CDR2 (germline): MNHEY, SVGAGI. The CDR3 runs 13 residues. As DNA, the CDR3 is TGTGCCAGCAGTTACCGACTAGGGGATACGCAGTATTTT. Its protein product is CASSYRLGDTQYF.

This clonotype was seen at least ten times. V gene TRBV4-2 combines with J gene TRBJ2-3, with D perhaps being TRBD1 or TRBD2 (5 bases each). The CDR3 sequence is 15 residues long. CDR1 and CDR2 (germline): LGHNA, YNFKEQ. V dropped 9 bases and J dropped 0 bases, with 16 bases sitting between them. CDR3 sequence reads: CASRLSGPSTDTQYF. The CDR3 DNA is TGTGCCAGTCGGTTATCGGGACCAAGCACAGATACGCAGTATTTT.